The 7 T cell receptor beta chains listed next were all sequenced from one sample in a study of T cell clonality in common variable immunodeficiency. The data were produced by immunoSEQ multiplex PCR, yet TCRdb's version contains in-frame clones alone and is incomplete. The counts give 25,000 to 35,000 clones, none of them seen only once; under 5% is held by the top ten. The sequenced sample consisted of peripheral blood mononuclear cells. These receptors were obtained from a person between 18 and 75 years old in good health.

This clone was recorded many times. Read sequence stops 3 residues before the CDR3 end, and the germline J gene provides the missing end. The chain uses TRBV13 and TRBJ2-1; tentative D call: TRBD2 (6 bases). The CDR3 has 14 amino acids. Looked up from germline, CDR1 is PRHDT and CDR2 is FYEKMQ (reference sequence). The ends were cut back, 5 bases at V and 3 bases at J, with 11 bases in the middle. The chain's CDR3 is CASSPGRDYNEQFF. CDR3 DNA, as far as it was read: TGTGCCAGCAGCCCCGGGCGGGACTACAATGAG.

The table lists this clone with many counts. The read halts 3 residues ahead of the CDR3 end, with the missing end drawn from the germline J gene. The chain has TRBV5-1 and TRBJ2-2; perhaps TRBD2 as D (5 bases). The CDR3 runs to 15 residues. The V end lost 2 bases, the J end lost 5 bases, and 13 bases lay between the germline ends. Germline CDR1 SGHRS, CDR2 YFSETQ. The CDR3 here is CASSFIGTGTGELFF. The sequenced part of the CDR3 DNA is TGCGCCAGCAGCTTCATCGGCACGGGGACCGGGGAG.

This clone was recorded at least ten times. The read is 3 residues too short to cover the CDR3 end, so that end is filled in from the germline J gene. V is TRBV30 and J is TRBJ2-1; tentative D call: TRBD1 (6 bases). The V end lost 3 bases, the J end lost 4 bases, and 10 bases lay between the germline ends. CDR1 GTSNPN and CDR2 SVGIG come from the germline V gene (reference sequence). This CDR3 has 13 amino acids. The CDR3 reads CAWRGGSYNEQFF. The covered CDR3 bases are TGTGCCTGGAGAGGGGGTTCGTACAATGAG.

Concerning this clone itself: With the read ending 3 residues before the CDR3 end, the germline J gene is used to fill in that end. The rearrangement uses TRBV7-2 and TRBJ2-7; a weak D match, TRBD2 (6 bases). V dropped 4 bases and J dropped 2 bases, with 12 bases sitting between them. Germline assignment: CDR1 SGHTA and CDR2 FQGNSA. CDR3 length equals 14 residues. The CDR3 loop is CASSWGTGAYEQYF. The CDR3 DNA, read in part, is TGTGCCAGCAGCTGGGGGACTGGGGCCTACGAG.

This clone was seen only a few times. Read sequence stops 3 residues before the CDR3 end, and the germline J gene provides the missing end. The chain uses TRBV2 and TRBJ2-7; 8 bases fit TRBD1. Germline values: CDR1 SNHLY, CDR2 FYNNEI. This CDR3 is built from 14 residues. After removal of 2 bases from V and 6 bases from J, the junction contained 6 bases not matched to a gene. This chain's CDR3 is CASSERPQGGEQYF. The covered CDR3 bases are TGTGCCAGCAGTGAACGCCCACAGGGGGGCGAG.

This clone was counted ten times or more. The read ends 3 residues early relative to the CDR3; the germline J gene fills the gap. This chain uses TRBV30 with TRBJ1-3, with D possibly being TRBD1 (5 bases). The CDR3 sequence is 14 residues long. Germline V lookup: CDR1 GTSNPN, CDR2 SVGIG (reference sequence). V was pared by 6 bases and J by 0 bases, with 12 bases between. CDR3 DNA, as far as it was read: TGTGCCTGTCCACACGGGGGCTCTGGAAACACC. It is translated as CACPHGGSGNT. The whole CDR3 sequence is CACPHGGSGNTIYF. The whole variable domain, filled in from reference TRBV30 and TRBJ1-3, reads SQTIHQWPATLVQPVGSPLSLECTVEGTSNPNLYWYRQAAGRGLQLLFYSVGIGQISSEVPQNLSASRPQDRQFILSSKKLLLSDSGFYLCACPHGGSGNTIYFGEGSWLTVV.

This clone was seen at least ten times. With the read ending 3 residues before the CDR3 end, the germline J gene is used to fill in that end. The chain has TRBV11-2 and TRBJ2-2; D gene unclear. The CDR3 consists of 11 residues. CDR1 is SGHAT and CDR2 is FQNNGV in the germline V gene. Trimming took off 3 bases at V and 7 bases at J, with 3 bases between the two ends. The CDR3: CASSFGGELFF. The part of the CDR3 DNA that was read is TGTGCCAGCAGCTTCGGCGGGGAG.